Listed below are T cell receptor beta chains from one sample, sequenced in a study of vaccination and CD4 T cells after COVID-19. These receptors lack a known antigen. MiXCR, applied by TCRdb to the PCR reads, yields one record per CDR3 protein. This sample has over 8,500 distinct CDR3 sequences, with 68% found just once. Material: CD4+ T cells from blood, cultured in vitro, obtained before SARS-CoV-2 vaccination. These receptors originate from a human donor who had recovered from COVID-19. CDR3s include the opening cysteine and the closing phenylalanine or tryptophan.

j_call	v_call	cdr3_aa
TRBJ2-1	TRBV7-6	CASSLDSPGSSGRAYYNEQFF
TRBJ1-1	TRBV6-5	CASSYTGTDTEAFF
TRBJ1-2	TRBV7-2	CASSLDAGYYGYTF
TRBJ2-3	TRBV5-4	CASSSSGKADTQYF
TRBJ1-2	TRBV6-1	CASRPMGQNYGYTF
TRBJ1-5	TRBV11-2	CASSLDRQAHQPQHF
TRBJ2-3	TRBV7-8	CASTLKDTQYF
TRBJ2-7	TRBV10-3	CAISEDDYEQYF
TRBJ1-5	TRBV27	CASSFSGTSGQPQHF
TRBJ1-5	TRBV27	CASSWGPNQPQHF
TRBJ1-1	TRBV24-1	CATSDTNGPEAFF
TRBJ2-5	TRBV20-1	CSAERNQETQYF
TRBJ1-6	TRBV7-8	CASSLVLQTFNSPLHF
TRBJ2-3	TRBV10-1	CASSKNPYSRSRNDTQYF
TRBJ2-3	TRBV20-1	CSAKAESTDTQYF
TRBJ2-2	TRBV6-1	CASRQLGVTGELFF
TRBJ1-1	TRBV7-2	CASRRSTEAFF
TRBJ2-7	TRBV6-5	CASSYSTGLGFSGQYF
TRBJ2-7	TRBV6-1	CASRNTGAAYYEQYF
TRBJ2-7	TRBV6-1	CASRRTGPYEQYF
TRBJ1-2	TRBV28	CASSPYQGYGYTF
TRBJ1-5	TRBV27	CASSSLSQYFYSNQPQHF
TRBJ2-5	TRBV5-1	CASSLAGPETQYF
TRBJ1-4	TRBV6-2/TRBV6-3	CASVPDGSNEKLFF
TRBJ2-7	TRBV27	CASRAGGPPRLMSEQYF
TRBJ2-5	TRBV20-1	CSAITQETQYF
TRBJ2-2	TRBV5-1	CASSLAVAPTGELFF
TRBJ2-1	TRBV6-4	CASSDTSGSYNEQFF
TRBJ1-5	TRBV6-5	CASSSNSNQPQHF
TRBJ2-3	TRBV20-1	CSARDHWGSRNTDTQYF
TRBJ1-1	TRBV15	CATSRDISARWTEAFF
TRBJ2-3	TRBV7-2	CASSLVGQGTDTQYF
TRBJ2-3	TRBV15	CATSRDRMQGSGDTQYF